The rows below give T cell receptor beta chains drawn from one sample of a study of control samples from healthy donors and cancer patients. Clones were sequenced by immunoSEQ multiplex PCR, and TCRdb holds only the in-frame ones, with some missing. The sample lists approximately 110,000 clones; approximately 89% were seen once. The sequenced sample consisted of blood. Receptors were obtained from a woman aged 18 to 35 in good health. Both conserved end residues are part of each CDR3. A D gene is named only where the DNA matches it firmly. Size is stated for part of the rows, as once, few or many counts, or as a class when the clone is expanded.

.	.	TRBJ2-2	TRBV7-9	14	CASSLEGNTGELFF	TGTGCCAGCAGCTTAGAGGGAAACACCGGGGAGCTGTTTTTT
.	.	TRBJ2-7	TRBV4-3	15	CASSQVRGGIYEQYF	TGCGCCAGCAGCCAAGTCCGCGGAGGCATTTACGAGCAGTACTTC
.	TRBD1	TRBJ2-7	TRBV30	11	CATDRAYEQYF	TGTGCCACAGACAGGGCCTACGAGCAGTACTTC
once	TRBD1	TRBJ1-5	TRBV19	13	CASRDREGQPQHF	TGTGCCAGTAGGGACAGGGAGGGTCAGCCCCAGCATTTT
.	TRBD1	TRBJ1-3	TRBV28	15	CASGASTGNGNTIYF	TGTGCCAGCGGAGCCTCGACAGGGAACGGAAACACCATATATTTT
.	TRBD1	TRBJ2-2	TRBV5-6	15	CASSSWDRDTGELFF	TGTGCCAGCAGCTCCTGGGACAGGGACACCGGGGAGCTGTTTTTT
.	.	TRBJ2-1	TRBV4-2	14	CASSPRDGNNEQFF	TGTGCCAGCAGCCCCCGGGACGGCAACAATGAGCAGTTCTTC
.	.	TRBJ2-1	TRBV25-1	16	CASSESWERGRNEQFF	TGTGCCAGCAGTGAATCATGGGAGAGGGGGAGGAATGAGCAGTTCTTC
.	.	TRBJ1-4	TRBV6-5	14	CASSLVGFDEKLFF	TGTGCCAGCAGCCTGGTCGGCTTTGACGAAAAACTGTTTTTT
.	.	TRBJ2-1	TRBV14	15	CAAAKLTGEYTEQFF	TGTGCAGCAGCCAAGTTAACGGGAGAGTACACTGAGCAGTTCTTC
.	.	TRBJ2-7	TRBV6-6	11	CASAAAYEQYF	TGTGCCAGCGCAGCTGCCTACGAGCAGTACTTC
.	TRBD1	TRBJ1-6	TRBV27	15	CASGLQGSYNSPLHF	TGTGCCAGCGGCCTACAGGGGTCCTATAATTCACCCCTCCACTTT
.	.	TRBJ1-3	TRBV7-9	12	CAIEGSGNTIYF	TGTGCCATCGAAGGCTCTGGAAACACCATATATTTT
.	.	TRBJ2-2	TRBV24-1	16	CATSDFPTEDTGELFF	TGTGCCACCAGTGATTTCCCGACAGAAGACACCGGGGAGCTGTTTTTT
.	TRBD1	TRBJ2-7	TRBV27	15	CASSGLGTATYEQYF	TGTGCCAGCAGTGGCTTGGGGACAGCGACCTACGAGCAGTACTTC
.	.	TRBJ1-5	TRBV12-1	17	CARIGWEGMTSNQPQHF	TGTGCCAGGATAGGGTGGGAGGGAATGACTAGCAATCAGCCCCAGCATTTT
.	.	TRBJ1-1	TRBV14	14	CASSQVYGKGEAFF	TGTGCCAGCAGCCAAGTTTATGGGAAGGGTGAAGCTTTCTTT
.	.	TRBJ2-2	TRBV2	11	CASLITGELFF	TGTGCCAGCTTAATTACCGGGGAGCTGTTTTTT
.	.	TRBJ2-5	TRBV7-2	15	CASRAGSASGETQYF	TGTGCCAGCAGGGCCGGGTCCGCCTCCGGAGAGACCCAGTACTTC
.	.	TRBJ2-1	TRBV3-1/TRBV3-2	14	CASQGLLRAREQFF	TGTGCCAGCCAAGGGTTACTTCGGGCGCGTGAGCAGTTCTTC